This T cell receptor beta chain is from a study of early T cells in non-severe SARS-CoV-2 infection. Study-level background: Sequencing used unsorted whole-blood bulk RNA, so chains lack pairing.

Researchers tagged individual cDNA molecules with unique molecular identifiers. TCRdb passed the 5' RACE reads through MiXCR, listing each CDR3 protein once. This table has tens of thousands of distinct CDR3 sequences, over 3.5% appearing once. Germline V lookup: CDR1 SQVTM, CDR2 ANQGSEA. The CDR3 totals 11 residues. V lost 5 bases to trimming and J lost 5 bases, with 7 bases between them. Regarding the study as a whole: VDJdb-based matching was biased toward anti-spike CD8 responses and missed private and CD4 specificities.

Notes on this clonotype: Its specificity is unknown.

The receptor was derived from an adult who was a healthcare worker with PCR-confirmed SARS-CoV-2 infection or an uninfected control (not recorded which). Sample: whole blood. The chain couples TRBV29-1 to TRBJ2-1; the D is unclear. Here the CDR3 reads CSVSYDNEQFF. The DNA of the CDR3 is TGCAGCGTTTCATACGACAATGAGCAGTTCTTC.